This T cell receptor beta chain was recovered during a study of graft-versus-host responses after intestinal transplantation (dated by TCRdb to about 2021). The study in broad terms: The transplants that recipients got were multivisceral, liver-intestinal, or isolated intestinal. Every recipient was given anti-thymocyte globulin induction, followed by roughly 3 years of maintenance tacrolimus and steroids. Graft-versus-host and host-versus-graft alloreactive T cell clones were tracked in the graft, circulation and bone marrow after intestinal transplantation using bulk TCR-beta CDR3 sequencing. Alloreactive clones were identified by sequencing pre-transplant mixed lymphocyte reaction products and comparing them with unstimulated pre-transplant donor and recipient T cells. The cohort enrolled 20 to 30 intestinal transplant recipients including one retransplant, and a few patients lacking pretransplant specimens were excluded. A peak of at least 4% donor T cells among recipient peripheral blood mononuclear cells was the definition used for donor T cell macrochimerism. Samples from a few later patients were sequenced in-house on an Illumina MiSeq with MiXCR processing rather than by the commercial service. Results the study describes overall, beyond this receptor: GvH clones were detected in recipient bone marrow, and some of these GvH clones were observed earlier in ileal mucosa or blood, consistent with an intestinal mucosal origin. High GvH to HvG T cell clonal ratios were observed in the allografts of patients with donor T cell macrochimerism. Early after transplant, declines in HvG clones were associated with peak levels of circulating GvH clones. Conclusions were limited by the relatively low number and heterogeneity of intestinal transplant patients.

Trimming takes 1 base from V and 0 bases from J, and the germline ends sit 14 bases apart. CDR3 length: 16 amino acids, cysteine to phenylalanine. Of the read, only the CDR3 DNA is kept; its 48 bases are in frame from base 1. Per the germline V gene (reference sequence), SGHKS is the CDR1 and YYEKEE is the CDR2. A word on this clone: Its cognate antigen has yet to be identified. One base away there is no much larger clone; base qualities are not given.

The receptor library was made with the immunoSEQ multiplex PCR assay. In most patients, genomic DNA was isolated using the Qiagen DNeasy Blood and Tissue Kit and sent frozen to Adaptive Biotechnologies for TCR sequencing. For most patients, genomic DNA was subjected to high-throughput TCR-beta CDR3 sequencing by Adaptive Biotechnologies. The original methods were these. TCR sequencing data for some 19 patients were retrieved from Adaptive's ImmunoSEQ software; three other patients were processed with MiXCR and VDJtools. To correct CD4 versus CD8 sorting errors, any sequence found in both subsets at a frequency ratio below 5:1 was removed. CDR3 nucleotide sequences shared between donor and recipient were removed because their origin could not be assigned. Alloreactive clones required at least 2-fold expansion over unstimulated cells and minimum CFSE-low frequency of 0.002% (template counts) or 0.001% (read counts). Clones detected in sequenced pre-transplant spleen, lymph node, or MLR CFSE-low populations of the donor or recipient were defined as mappable. Cumulative frequency of alloreactive clones was calculated as a percentage of all sequences weighted by copy number. The source is immuneACCESS, and TCRdb retained only in-frame sequences with V and J called. Part of the clones is not carried over; for the studies checked, unresolved V genes explain less than half of this, and the remainder is unexplained. V and J calls and clone size are as listed in that table; D and trimming were resolved from the DNA. The table for this sample lists 99,000 or so clones; roughly 90% of them were counted only once. Around 0.07% of the sample rests with the top ten.

What this sample's time point label stands for: cells obtained before transplantation from donor or recipient. CD3+CD4+ and CD3+CD8+ populations were FACS-sorted from unstimulated pre-transplant donor and recipient cells taken from spleen or lymph nodes. This receptor chain uses TRBV5-5 and TRBJ2-7; matching of 5 bases hints at TRBD2 as the D gene. The TCR originated in a human donor who was the organ donor for an intestinal transplant. Source: unstimulated CD8+ T cells sorted from spleen or lymph node cells, taken before transplant. For the CDR3, the sequence is CASSLSPGTSSYEQYF. The DNA sequence is TGTGCCAGCAGCTTGAGTCCCGGAACTAGCTCCTACGAGCAGTACTTC. When the CDR3 is completed using the reference TRBV5-5 and TRBJ2-7 genes on either side, the full variable domain is DAGVTQSPTHLIKTRGQQVTLRCSPISGHKSVSWYQQVLGQGPQFIFQYYEKEERGRGNFPDRFSARQFPNYSSELNVNALLLGDSALYLCASSLSPGTSSYEQYFGPGTRLTVT.